This T cell receptor beta chain was recovered during a study of blood T cell repertoires in COVID-19 (dated by TCRdb to the early 2020s). At the level of the whole study: Collaborator samples came from the United States, Italy and Spain and covered acute and convalescent phases of COVID-19. Deeply sampled blood TCRbeta repertoires from subjects exposed to, actively infected with, or recovered from COVID-19 were included in the dataset. Sample metadata almost always included a de-identified subject ID, COVID-19 status, age in years and sex. The prospective study material was composed of cDNA or gDNA derived from T cells, B-cell-depleted T cells, or PBMCs. A freely available public database, intended as a resource for researchers studying the immune response to SARS-CoV-2, is where the repertoires were released. HLA class I and class II types, where available, came from metadata supplied by the sample provider rather than from assay-based typing. The samples were drawn from two sources: the first 160 participants of the ongoing ImmuneRACE study, and approximately 1,300 subjects contributed by 6 global collaborators.

The collaborating institutions used their own protocols to collect whole blood in K2EDTA tubes. Collaborator samples were shipped for TCRbeta analysis as frozen whole blood, isolated PBMCs, or DNA extracted from either sample type. This clone came up once. Its target antigen remains unknown. No much larger clone exists at a distance of one base, and base qualities are not known. The immunoSEQ Assay, a bias-controlled multiplex PCR, was used to amplify TCRbeta CDR3 regions from genomic DNA. The published analysis was carried out like this. The number of nucleated cells in each sample was estimated from the amplification of reference gene primers within the assay. To quantify the absolute abundance of each unique TCRbeta CDR3 rearrangement, sequence reads were collapsed and filtered. For each sample, productive Simpson clonality was calculated as the square root of Simpson's diversity index over productive rearrangements. TCRdb mirrors the immuneACCESS table, restricted to in-frame sequences. Some clones are absent from its copies; in checked studies, under half trace to an unresolved V gene, and the reason for the others is unknown. That table supplies the V and J calls and clone size; D and trimming were determined from the DNA. For this sample there are about 35,000 clones; around four fifths appear just once. The ten largest clones take up 35% of the sample.

Trimming leaves V shorter by 3 bases and J shorter by 4 bases, with the junction holding 1 base beyond the gene matches. The CDR3, from cysteine to phenylalanine, totals 13 residues. The read is trimmed to its CDR3 DNA, 39 bases read in frame from base 1. CDR1 and CDR2, looked up from the germline V gene, are KGHSH and LQKENI. What the work shows at the level of the full study, not this receptor alone: The quantity of clinical and demographic metadata differed by source and by participant and was supplied without curation.

This chain is built from TRBV18 and TRBJ1-1, with 8 middle bases fitting TRBD1. Sequencing was done on a sample of peripheral blood. This TCR came from a man at least 80 years old with acute or convalescent COVID-19. The nucleotide sequence is TGTGCCAGCTCACCCGGGACAGGCACTGAAGCTTTCTTT. Translated, it gives CASSPGTGTEAFF.